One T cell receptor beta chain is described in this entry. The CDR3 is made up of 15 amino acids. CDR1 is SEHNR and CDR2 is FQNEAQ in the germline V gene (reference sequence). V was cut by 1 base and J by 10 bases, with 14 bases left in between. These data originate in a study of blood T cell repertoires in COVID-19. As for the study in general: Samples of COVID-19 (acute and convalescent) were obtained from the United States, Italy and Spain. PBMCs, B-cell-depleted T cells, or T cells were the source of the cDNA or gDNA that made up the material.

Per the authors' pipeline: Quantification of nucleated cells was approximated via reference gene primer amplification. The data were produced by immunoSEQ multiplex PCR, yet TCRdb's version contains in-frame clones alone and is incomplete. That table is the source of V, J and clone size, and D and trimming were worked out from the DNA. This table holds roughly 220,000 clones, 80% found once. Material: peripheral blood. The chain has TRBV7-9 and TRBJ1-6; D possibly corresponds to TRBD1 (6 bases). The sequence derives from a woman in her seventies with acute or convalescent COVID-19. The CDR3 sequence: CASSLVAQGYSPLHF. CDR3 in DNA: TGTGCCAGCAGCTTAGTCGCACAGGGATACTCACCCCTCCACTTT.